Included here is one T cell receptor (beta chain) sequence, with context. This sample was included in a study of blood T cell repertoires in COVID-19. Original methodology: Reference gene primer amplification gave nucleated cell count estimates. Profiled with immunoSEQ multiplex PCR; TCRdb holds only in-frame clones, not every one. For V, J and clone size, that table is used; D and trimming come from the DNA. The sample lists 150,000 to 200,000 clones; 87% were seen once. The TCR comes from a woman in her 30s who had recovered from COVID-19. Input material: PBMCs or T cells enriched from blood (not recorded which).

CDR3 region: CASRSKSQRNTEAFF. The DNA for the CDR3 is TGCGCCAGCAGATCGAAATCACAGAGGAACACTGAAGCTTTCTTT. The gene calls are TRBV4-3 and TRBJ1-1; no clear D. Trimming shortened V by 6 bases and J by 1 base, and 15 bases separated the two germline ends. CDR3 size: 15 residues. The germline CDR1 and CDR2 sequences are LGHNA and YSLEER.